The 5 T cell receptor beta chains in this list originate from one sample, sequenced in a study of shared clonotypes between healthy human individuals. Data came from immunoSEQ multiplex PCR; TCRdb stores just in-frame clones and leaves some out. The sample lists some 2,000,000 clones, roughly 95% occurring once. The specimen sequenced was naive CD4+ T cells sorted from blood. The subset denotes: CD45RA+ positively selected. The source is a man younger than 35 in good health.

The chain has TRBV19 and TRBJ2-7; D not certain. V was cut by 3 bases and J by 0 bases, with 9 bases left in between. The CDR3 is 14 residues long. Germline V gives CDR1 LNHDA, CDR2 SQIVND (reference sequence). CDR3 protein: CASSITRSSYEQYF. The CDR3 nucleotides are TGTGCCAGTAGTATTACAAGGAGCTCCTACGAGCAGTACTTC.

V usage is TRBV25-1 and J usage is TRBJ1-1; 10 bases map to TRBD1. CDR3 length: 11 residues. From germline, CDR1 is MGHDK and CDR2 SYGVNS. J was trimmed by 10 bases and V by 6 bases; bases with no gene match: 2. As DNA, the CDR3 is TGTGCCAGCAGCAGGGACAGGGGAGCTTTCTTT. It codes for CASSRDRGAFF. The variable domain in full, completed from reference TRBV25-1 and TRBJ1-1, reads EADIYQTPRYLVIGTGKKITLECSQTMGHDKMYWYQQDPGMELHLIHYSYGVNSTEKGDLSSESTVSRIRTEHFPLTLESARPSHTSQYLCASSRDRGAFFGQGTRLTVV.

The gene calls are TRBV19 and TRBJ2-5; TRBD1 or TRBD2 may be the D gene (5 bases each). The CDR3 contains 16 residues. Germline V gives CDR1 LNHDA, CDR2 SQIVND (reference sequence). The ends were cut back, 0 bases at V and 3 bases at J, with 14 bases in the middle. The CDR3 loop is CASSIDRGTLKETQYF. CDR3 nucleotides: TGTGCCAGTAGTATAGATCGAGGGACCCTGAAAGAGACCCAGTACTTC.

The sample holds one count of this clone. V gene TRBV18 combines with J gene TRBJ2-3, with D hard to call. V was pared by 3 bases and J by 2 bases, with 6 bases between. Germline lookup yields CDR1 KGHSH and CDR2 LQKENI. The CDR3 sequence is 13 residues long. The DNA of the CDR3 is TGTGCCAGCTCACCTAGGATCACAGATACGCAGTATTTT. This sequence encodes CASSPRITDTQYF.

The chain has TRBV9 and TRBJ2-5; a possible D gene is TRBD1 (6 bases). Looked up from germline, CDR1 is SGDLS and CDR2 is YYNGEE. The CDR3 has 14 amino acids. The germline V and J ends were trimmed by 0 bases and 4 bases, with 10 bases remaining between them. CDR3 loop: CASSVGEGGETQYF. The CDR3 DNA is TGTGCCAGCAGCGTAGGAGAAGGGGGAGAGACCCAGTACTTC. The variable domain in full, completed from reference TRBV9 and TRBJ2-5, reads DSGVTQTPKHLITATGQRVTLRCSPRSGDLSVYWYQQSLDQGLQFLIQYYNGEERAKGNILERFSAQQFPDLHSELNLSSLELGDSALYFCASSVGEGGETQYFGPGTRLLVL.